The clone carrying this TCR beta chain has only a few counts. The antigen remains unidentified. The data are from a study of blood T cells in healthy people across ages. Study-level points and caveats: In the absence of known donor CMV status, changes in expanded clonotypes were possibly confounded.

The V gene end was trimmed by 3 bases and the J gene end by 4 bases; junction bases not matched to a gene: 4. The germline V gene has CDR1 ENHRY and CDR2 SYGVKD. The CDR3 runs to 15 residues. Healthy individuals of Caucasian origin from Russia, aged 6 to 90, served as donors. Isolation recovered at least 7 million PBMCs from every sample. Primers used in a second PCR of roughly 7 to 11 cycles were a sample-barcoded 5' primer and a J-beta primer mix. Via MiXCR, TCRdb re-called the 5' RACE reads, giving one row per CDR3 protein. The repertoire holds some 710,000 distinct CDR3 sequences, with around 50% as singletons.

The genes are TRBV10-3 and TRBJ2-3; 10 nucleotides agree with TRBD2. The sequencing sample was made of blood. The source of this sequence is an older man in good health. CDR3: CAISEAGGRPDTQYF. CDR3 in DNA: TGTGCCATCAGTGAAGCGGGAGGGCGTCCAGATACGCAGTATTTT.